This entry concerns a single T cell receptor beta chain. Its matching antigen is unknown. These data belong to a study of metastatic and nonmetastatic thyroid tumors. Study at large: Comparative analysis of repertoires was undertaken across blood and tumor or nodule tissue obtained from malignant and benign thyroid patients.

Study conclusions and caveats: Reportedly, malignant thyroid tumors had significantly higher TCR beta diversity than benign nodules, in blood and tumor.

In germline, CDR1 is DFQATT, CDR2 SNEGSKA (reference sequence). The V end was cut by 3 bases, the J end by 12 bases, with 18 bases between. This CDR3 spans 13 amino acids. Each patient went into thyroid surgery without having received any treatment. Original data processing: CDR3 was compared across clinicopathological groups, and the resulting differences were used to build a distant-metastasis classifier for papillary thyroid cancer. TCRdb used MiXCR to call clones anew from the PCR reads. Here the V and J calls rest on TCRdb's processing, not on the authors' analysis. The sample has 6,000 to 8,000 clones; about 26% are singletons.

Sequenced material: adjacent normal tissue. The TCR was taken from a female donor with papillary thyroid cancer or a benign thyroid nodule (not recorded which). Some clones in this sample may be carry-over from other donors' samples. The chain uses TRBV20-1 and TRBJ2-1; no clear D gene. Written as DNA, the CDR3 is TGCAGTGCTAGGGTTCCAACCCGAATGGGGCAGTTCTTC. Protein: CSARVPTRMGQFF.